Sequencing of this TCR beta chain was carried out in a study of T cell responses to AZD1222 COVID-19 vaccine. Study conclusions and caveats: The CD4 TCRs associated with vaccination extended across spike and predominated at 160-218 and 743-854. Receipt of two AZD1222 doses was followed by a rise in Spike-specific TCR breadth and depth. The study reported that nearly half of spike-specific TCRs target unmutated variant regions. Females outnumbered males among donors, who were mostly white British; clonal diversity was possibly underestimated.

Remarks on this clone: The antigen is unknown.

CDR1 and CDR2 from the germline V gene are MGHRA and YSYEKL. Trimming removed 4 bases from V and 3 bases from J; junction bases left unmatched: 12. The length of the CDR3 is 16 residues. Clones were sequenced by immunoSEQ multiplex PCR, and TCRdb holds only the in-frame ones, with some missing. The data show more than 150,000 clones, about 91% seen once. This sequence joins TRBV4-1 and TRBJ2-7; 7 nucleotides align to TRBD1. The TCR originated in an adult in good health. Sequences were derived from peripheral blood, sampled on day 0 of AZD1222 vaccination. The CDR3 bases are TGCGCCAGCAGCCTAAACTCCGGGACAGCTATCTACGAGCAGTACTTC. Its translation: CASSLNSGTAIYEQYF.